The 12 T cell receptor beta chains given below trace back to one sample, sequenced in a study of T cells after yellow fever vaccination. TCRdb re-called the 5' RACE reads through MiXCR, storing one row per CDR3 protein. The data hold about 45,000 distinct CDR3 sequences, with about 7% observed a single time. Sample: CD8+ T cells not binding an NS4B(214-222) dextramer, sorted from PBMCs, taken 45 days after the yellow fever booster vaccination. All receptors come from a man younger than 45 who received the YFV17D yellow fever vaccine.

This clonotype was observed at least ten times. The chain joins TRBV4-3 to TRBJ2-7; possible D gene TRBD1, 5 bases. CDR3 size: 15 residues. Germline V gives CDR1 LGHNA, CDR2 YSLEER. The germline V and J ends were trimmed by 1 base and 7 bases, with 17 bases remaining between them. DNA of the CDR3: TGCGCCAGCAGCCAAGGGGAACAGGCTACGAGTGAGCAGTACTTC. It encodes CASSQGEQATSEQYF.

This clonotype was seen ten or more times. In DNA, the CDR3 is TGCAGTGCTAAACTAGCGGGTGACACCGGGGAGCTGTTTTTT. This sequence encodes CSAKLAGDTGELFF. The chain is built from TRBV20-1 and TRBJ2-2, with TRBD2 identical over 9 bases. CDR3 length equals 14 residues. Losses at the gene ends were 4 bases for V and 3 bases for J; bases not matched to a gene: 3. CDR1 is DFQATT and CDR2 is SNEGSKA in the germline V gene (reference sequence).

This clonotype was seen ten or more times. The CDR3 nucleotides read TGCGCCAGCAGGGACAGGAGCTCCTACAATGAGCAGTTCTTC. It specifies CASRDRSSYNEQFF. The chain has TRBV5-1 and TRBJ2-1; 7 nucleotides line up with TRBD1. V lost 5 bases and J lost 0; bases outside the gene matches: 2. Germline CDR1 reads SGHRS; CDR2 reads YFSETQ. CDR3 size: 14 residues. Using reference TRBV5-1 and TRBJ2-1 for the parts outside the CDR3, the full variable domain is KAGVTQTPRYLIKTRGQQVTLSCSPISGHRSVSWYQQTPGQGLQFLFEYFSETQRNKGNFPGRFSGRQFSNSRSEMNVSTLELGDSALYLCASRDRSSYNEQFFGPGTRLTVL.

This clonotype appeared many times. The J gene is TRBJ2-3, the V gene TRBV20-1; D is tentatively TRBD1 or TRBD2 (5 bases each). Looked up from germline, CDR1 is DFQATT and CDR2 is SNEGSKA (reference sequence). V lost 6 bases, J lost 0 bases, and 16 bases lay in between. This CDR3 has 15 residues. CDR3: CSAWGPAGSTDTQYF. CDR3 coding DNA: TGCAGTGCCTGGGGCCCCGCGGGCAGCACAGATACGCAGTATTTT.

J is TRBJ2-1 and V is TRBV19; D may correspond to TRBD1 or TRBD2 (5 bases each). Trimming took 7 bases from V and 2 from J, leaving 18 bases between them. This CDR3 spans 16 amino acids. Germline V CDR1 and CDR2: LNHDA, SQIVND (reference sequence). This CDR3 is CASTPSTGRPYNEQFF. Here the CDR3 DNA reads TGTGCCAGTACTCCTTCTACGGGACGCCCCTACAATGAGCAGTTCTTC.

This clonotype was recorded many times. The V call is TRBV11-2, the J call TRBJ2-1; 8 bases are a match to TRBD2. The V gene's germline CDR1 is SGHAT and CDR2 FQNNGV. The CDR3 consists of 18 residues. With V trimmed by 0 bases and J by 0 bases, 7 bases remained unmatched. CDR3 coding DNA: TGTGCCAGCAGCTTAGAACCCAGCGGGAGATTCTCCTACAATGAGCAGTTCTTC. It translates to CASSLEPSGRFSYNEQFF.

There are many counts of this clonotype. V and J are TRBV19 and TRBJ2-3, with 7 bases that match TRBD1. Germline V gene sequence: CDR1 LNHDA, CDR2 SQIVND (reference sequence). This CDR3 is built from 14 residues. Trimming removed 5 bases from V and 4 bases from J; junction bases left unmatched: 6. The CDR3, as DNA: TGTGCCAGTAGTTCCCGACAGGGTTCAGATACGCAGTATTTT. Amino acid sequence: CASSSRQGSDTQYF.

Note on this clonotype: Being one base from a much bigger clone, this may be a read error. V and J are TRBV3-1 and TRBJ1-2; 8 bases match TRBD1. The germline CDR1 and CDR2 sequences are LGHDT and YNNKEL (reference sequence). The J segment lost 3 bases and the V segment lost 7 bases, leaving 19 bases of the junction unmatched. The CDR3 is 18 amino acids. The CDR3 DNA reads as TGTGCCAGCATCCTAATAGGGACAGGAATATCGGGTGACTATGGCTACACCTTC. Encoded protein: CASILIGTGISGDYGYTF.

This clonotype was seen a handful of times. At one of its ends the junction is not consistent with the germline gene, which may arise from a read error. This CDR3 reads CASSLPGTSGRDSF. Here the CDR3 DNA reads TGTGCCAGCAGCCTCCCAGGGACTAGCGGGAGGGATAGCTTC. The V gene is TRBV7-2, the J gene TRBJ2-7; TRBD2 matches 16 bases. The CDR3 is 14 residues long. The germline V gene has CDR1 SGHTA and CDR2 FQGNSA.

The table lists this clonotype with many counts. V and J are TRBV11-2 and TRBJ2-6, with no clear D. Deletions cut 0 bases from V and 2 bases from J, with 14 bases between. CDR1 and CDR2 (germline): SGHAT, FQNNGV. This CDR3 has 18 amino acids. The DNA for the CDR3 is TGTGCCAGCAGCTTAGAAGCCGGATTGGGGACTGGGGCCAACGTCCTGACTTTC. Its translation: CASSLEAGLGTGANVLTF.

This clonotype showed up many times. J is TRBJ2-7 and V is TRBV27, with D perhaps matching TRBD2 (5 bases). The CDR3 runs to 13 residues. Germline CDR1 is MNHEY and CDR2 is SMNVEV (reference sequence). Trimming removed 0 bases from V and 6 bases from J, with 9 bases in between. Here the CDR3 reads CASSLSEGTEQYF. DNA for the CDR3: TGTGCCAGCAGTTTATCAGAGGGAACCGAGCAGTACTTC.

This clonotype was seen repeatedly, ten times or more. This sequence joins TRBV5-1 and TRBJ2-3, with 11 bases fitting TRBD1. This CDR3 has 15 residues. Germline trimming cut 4 bases from V and 3 bases from J; bases unmatched to any gene: 4. CDR1 and CDR2 (germline): SGHRS, YFSETQ. The CDR3 region is CASSVGQGGTDTQYF. The CDR3 DNA follows: TGCGCCAGCAGCGTGGGACAGGGGGGTACAGATACGCAGTATTTT.